This TCR beta chain comes out of a study of blood T cells in healthy people across ages. In this sample, this clonotype turned up a few times. Trimming took off 0 bases at V and 8 bases at J, with 7 bases between the two ends. CDR1 and CDR2 (germline): MGHRA, YSYEKL. The CDR3 has 12 amino acids. The use of a sample-barcoded 5' primer and a J-beta primer mix characterized a second PCR of roughly 6 to 11 cycles. Via MiXCR, TCRdb re-called the 5' RACE reads, giving one row per CDR3 protein. The sample includes about 970,000 distinct CDR3 sequences, just over 50% of them seen just once. This sequence originates from a woman aged 60-70 years in good health. The chain recombines TRBV4-1 with TRBJ1-2; no clear D gene. Sequences were obtained from blood. For the CDR3, the DNA is TGCGCCAGCAGCCAAGATAACTGGGGCTACACCTTC. It is translated as CASSQDNWGYTF.